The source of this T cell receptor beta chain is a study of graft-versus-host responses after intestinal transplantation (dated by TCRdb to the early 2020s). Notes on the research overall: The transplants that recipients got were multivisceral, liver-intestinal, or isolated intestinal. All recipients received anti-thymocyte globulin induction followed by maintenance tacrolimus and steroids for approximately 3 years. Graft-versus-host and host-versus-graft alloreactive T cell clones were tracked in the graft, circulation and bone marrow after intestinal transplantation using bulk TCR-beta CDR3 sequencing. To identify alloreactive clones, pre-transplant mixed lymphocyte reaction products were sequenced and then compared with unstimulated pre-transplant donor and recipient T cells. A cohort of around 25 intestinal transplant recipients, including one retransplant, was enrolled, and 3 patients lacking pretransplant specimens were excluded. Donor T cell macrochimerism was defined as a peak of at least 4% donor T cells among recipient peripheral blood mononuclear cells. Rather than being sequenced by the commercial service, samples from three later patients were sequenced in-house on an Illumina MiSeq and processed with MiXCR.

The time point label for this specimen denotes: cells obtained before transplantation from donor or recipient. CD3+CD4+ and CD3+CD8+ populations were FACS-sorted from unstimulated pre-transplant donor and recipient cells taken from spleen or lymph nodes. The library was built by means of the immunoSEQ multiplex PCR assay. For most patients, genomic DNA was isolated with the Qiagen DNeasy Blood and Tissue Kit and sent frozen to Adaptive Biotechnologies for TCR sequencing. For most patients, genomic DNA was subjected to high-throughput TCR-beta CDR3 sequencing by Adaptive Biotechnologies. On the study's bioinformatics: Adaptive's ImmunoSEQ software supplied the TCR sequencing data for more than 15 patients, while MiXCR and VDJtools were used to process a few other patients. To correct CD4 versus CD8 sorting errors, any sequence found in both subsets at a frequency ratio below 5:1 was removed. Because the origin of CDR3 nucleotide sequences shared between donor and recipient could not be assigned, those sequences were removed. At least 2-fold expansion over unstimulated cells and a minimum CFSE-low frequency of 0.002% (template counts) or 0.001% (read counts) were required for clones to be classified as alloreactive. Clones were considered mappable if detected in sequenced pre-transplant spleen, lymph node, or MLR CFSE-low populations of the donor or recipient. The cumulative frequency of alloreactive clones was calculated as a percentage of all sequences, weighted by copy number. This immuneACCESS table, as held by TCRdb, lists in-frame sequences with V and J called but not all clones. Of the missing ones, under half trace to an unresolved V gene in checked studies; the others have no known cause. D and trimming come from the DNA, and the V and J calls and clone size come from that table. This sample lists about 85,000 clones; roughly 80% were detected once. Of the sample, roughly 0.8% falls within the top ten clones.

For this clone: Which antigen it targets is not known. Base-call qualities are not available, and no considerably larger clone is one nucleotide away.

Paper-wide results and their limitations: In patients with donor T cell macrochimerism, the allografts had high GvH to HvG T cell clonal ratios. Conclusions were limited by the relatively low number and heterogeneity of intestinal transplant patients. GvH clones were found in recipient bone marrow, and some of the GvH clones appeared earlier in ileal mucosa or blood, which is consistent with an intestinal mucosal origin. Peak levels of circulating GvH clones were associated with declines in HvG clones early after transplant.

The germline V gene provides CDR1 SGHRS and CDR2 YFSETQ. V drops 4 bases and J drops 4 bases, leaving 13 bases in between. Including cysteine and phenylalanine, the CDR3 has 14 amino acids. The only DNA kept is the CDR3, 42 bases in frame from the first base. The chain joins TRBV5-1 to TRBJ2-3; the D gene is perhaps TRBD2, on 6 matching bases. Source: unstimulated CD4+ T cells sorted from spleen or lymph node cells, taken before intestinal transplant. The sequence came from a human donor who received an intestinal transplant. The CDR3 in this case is CASSIVREADTQYF. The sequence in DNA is TGCGCCAGCAGCATCGTCAGGGAGGCAGATACGCAGTATTTT.